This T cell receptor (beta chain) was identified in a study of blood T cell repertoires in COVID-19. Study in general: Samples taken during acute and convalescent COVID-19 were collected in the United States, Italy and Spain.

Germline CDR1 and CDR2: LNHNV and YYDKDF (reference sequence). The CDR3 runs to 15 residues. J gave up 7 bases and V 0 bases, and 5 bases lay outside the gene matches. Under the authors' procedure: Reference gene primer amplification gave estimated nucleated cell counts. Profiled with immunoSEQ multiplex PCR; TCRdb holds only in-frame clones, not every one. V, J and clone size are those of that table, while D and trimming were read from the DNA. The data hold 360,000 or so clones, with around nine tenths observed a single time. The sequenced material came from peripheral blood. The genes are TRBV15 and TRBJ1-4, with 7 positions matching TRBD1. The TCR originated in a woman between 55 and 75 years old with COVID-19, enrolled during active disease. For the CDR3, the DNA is TGTGCCACCAGCAGAGATCCACAGGGGTTTGAAAAACTGTTTTTT. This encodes CATSRDPQGFEKLFF.